This T cell receptor beta chain was sequenced during a study of OX40 agonist ivuxolimab in advanced cancers. Notes on the research overall: Ivuxolimab was a fully human IgG2 agonistic monoclonal antibody targeting the costimulatory receptor OX40 (CD134). Of the approximately 54 dose-escalation patients, hepatocellular carcinoma was present in about 20, melanoma in roughly 15, renal cell carcinoma in 9 and head and neck cancer in 9. Three dose-escalation patients achieved partial responses, one with hepatocellular carcinoma and two with cutaneous melanoma. The monotherapy dose-escalation portion (N of about 57 patients) of the phase I ivuxolimab trial is reported in the paper. Intravenous ivuxolimab was administered to patients every 2 weeks at six dose levels: 0.01, 0.1, 0.3, 1.5, 3 and 10 mg/kg. Peripheral TCRbeta sequencing aimed to test whether ivuxolimab altered TCR sequence diversity and caused clonal T-cell expansion. A male proportion of 70% to 90% and a mean age of approximately 61 years, ranging from 23 to 79, were recorded for the dose-escalation cohort. Prior anti-PD-1, anti-PD-L1 or anti-CTLA-4 therapy was permitted, and checkpoint inhibitors had been received by under 50% of dose-escalation patients.

For sequencing of the TCRbeta CDR3 region, genomic DNA was extracted from the sorted cells. The immunoSEQ Assay was used to sequence the TCRbeta CDR3 regions. What TCRdb holds here is the immuneACCESS table cut down to in-frame rearrangements. Part of the clones is not present; checked against another copy, under half of the missing clones reflect an unresolved V gene, and the others are unexplained. The sample includes about 120,000 clones, with over 75% observed a single time. Around 0.55% of the sample goes to the ten largest clones. Patients with autoimmune disease history or receiving systemic immunosuppression were excluded from the trial. Peripheral blood for TCR sequencing was collected from all dose cohorts at baseline, on cycle 4 day 1, and on cycle 7 day 1. Samples were obtained from an open-label, multicenter, first-in-human phase I dose-escalation trial of ivuxolimab. Adults with locally advanced or metastatic head and neck squamous cell, hepatocellular, melanoma or renal cell carcinoma were enrolled in the trial. CD4+ and CD8+ T cells were sorted separately from peripheral blood before TCR sequencing.

With regard to this clone: There is no known antigen for this receptor. No base-level quality is on record; no much larger clone is a single base apart.

Results and caveats for the whole study, not just this receptor: Partial responders in the 0.1-3.0 mg/kg groups had among the lowest normalized peripheral clonal expansion, especially among CD8+ T cells. At doses of 0.1 to 3.0 mg/kg, clonal expansion of both CD4+ and CD8+ blood T cells was observed from baseline to week 6. Low levels of normalized T-cell clonal expansion were also seen in some patients who did not respond. The antigen specificity of the peripheral T cells that underwent clonal expansion was not determined. After ivuxolimab, more expanded clones were found on average in CD8+ T cells than in CD4+ T cells.

The trim is 1 base for V and 11 bases for J, with a gap of 11 bases between the germline ends. The germline V gene (reference sequence) provides CDR1 LNHDA and CDR2 SQIVND. The CDR3 holds 13 amino acids from the cysteine to the phenylalanine. Of all the DNA, just the CDR3 is kept, 39 bases in frame from base 1. This clonotype originated in an adult with an advanced solid tumor such as melanoma, head and neck, liver or kidney cancer. The starting material was CD4+ or CD8+ T cells sorted from blood, obtained in a trial of the OX40 agonist ivuxolimab. The chain uses TRBV19 and TRBJ2-2; the D gene assignment is perhaps TRBD1 or TRBD2, with each matching 6 bases. The CDR3 region reads CASSIARGGELFF. The nucleotide sequence is TGTGCCAGTAGTATAGCCAGGGGAGGCGAGCTGTTTTTT. Beyond the CDR3, the reference TRBV19 and TRBJ2-2 genes provide the residues; the full variable domain reads: DGGITQSPKYLFRKEGQNVTLSCEQNLNHDAMYWYRQDPGQGLRLIYYSQIVNDFQKGDIAEGYSVSREKKESFPLTVTSAQKNPTAFYLCASSIARGGELFFGEGSRLTVL.